The T cell receptor (beta chain) under discussion was sequenced for a study of identical twins. The table lists this clonotype with a few counts. V was trimmed by 0 bases and J by 4 bases, leaving 16 bases between them. The V gene's germline CDR1 is LNHDA and CDR2 SQIVND (reference sequence). This CDR3 contains 17 residues. TCRdb ran MiXCR on the 5' RACE reads and lists one entry per CDR3 protein. The data hold approximately 700,000 distinct CDR3 sequences, with around 6% observed a single time. Source material: naive T cells sorted from blood. The rearrangement links TRBV19 to TRBJ2-1; D is possibly TRBD1 (5 bases). The TCR comes from a man between 18 and 29 years old in good health. CDR3 loop: CASSIDQYRRRYNEQFF. The CDR3 nucleotides read TGTGCCAGTAGTATAGATCAGTACAGGAGAAGGTACAATGAGCAGTTCTTC.